The next 5 T cell receptor beta chains were all read from a single sample in a study of blood T cells in healthy people across ages. Sample-barcoded 5' priming and a J-beta primer mix drove a second PCR of roughly 6 to 12 cycles. TCRdb re-analysed the 5' RACE reads in MiXCR, keeping a single row per CDR3 protein. Among hundreds of thousands of distinct CDR3 sequences, 20% to 30% were seen once, and the ten largest hold 9.4%. These data also featured in a second study, about T cells of mothers and their children.

Sequenced sample: blood. Every receptor here comes from a boy between 5 and 17 years old in good health.

This clonotype occurred a few times. V usage is TRBV29-1 and J usage is TRBJ2-5, with D possibly matching TRBD1 (7 bases). With the DNA end fitting TRBJ2-7 better, the J assignment may be wrong. This CDR3 region has 14 residues. In germline, CDR1 is SQVTM, CDR2 ANQGSEA. The CDR3 spells CSVEDSRGDYEQYF. The CDR3 region has the DNA TGCAGCGTTGAAGATTCCAGGGGGGACTACGAGCAGTACTTC.

This clonotype was seen only a few times. This chain links TRBV19 with TRBJ1-1; 7 nucleotides line up with TRBD1. The J segment lost 7 bases and the V segment lost 4 bases, leaving 6 bases of the junction unmatched. This CDR3 contains 13 residues. The germline V gene has CDR1 LNHDA and CDR2 SQIVND (reference sequence). DNA for the CDR3: TGTGCCAGTAGTACCACAGGGGTCGGTGAAGCTTTCTTT. Amino acids: CASSTTGVGEAFF.

This clonotype was recorded at least ten times. Here the CDR3 reads CSALQGNYGYTF. In nucleotides, the CDR3 is TGCAGCGCCCTCCAGGGTAACTATGGCTACACCTTC. The chain joins TRBV20-1 to TRBJ1-2; tentative D call: TRBD1 (5 bases). The germline gives CDR1 DFQATT, CDR2 SNEGSKA (reference sequence). The CDR3 length is 12 residues.

This clonotype has a handful of counts. The V call is TRBV5-1, the J call TRBJ2-1, with TRBD2 matching over 8 bases. Trimming cost V 3 bases and J 5 bases; bases outside gene matches: 1. The CDR3 is made up of 13 amino acids. In germline, CDR1 is SGHRS, CDR2 YFSETQ. The CDR3 loop reads CASSSGGDNEQFF. The CDR3 region has the DNA TGCGCCAGCAGCTCCGGGGGGGACAATGAGCAGTTCTTC.

There are a few counts of this clonotype. This rearrangement joins TRBV7-9 to TRBJ2-3; possibly TRBD2 for D (6 bases). V was pared by 4 bases and J by 2 bases, with 13 bases between. The CDR3 spans 15 residues. The germline V gene has CDR1 SEHNR and CDR2 FQNEAQ (reference sequence). The CDR3 region is CASSSTGDPTDTQYF. The DNA for the CDR3 is TGTGCCAGCAGCTCGACGGGGGACCCCACAGATACGCAGTATTTT.